Presented here are 27 T cell receptor beta chains from one specimen sequenced in a study of CD8+ T cells in alopecia areata. The sample's treatment: oral pan-JAK inhibitor, 5-10 mg twice daily. Following RNA extraction, reverse transcription yielded cDNA that acted as the sequencing template. TCRdb's table, derived via immunoSEQ multiplex PCR, lists solely in-frame clones and lacks some. The sample consists of 200,000 to 250,000 clones, more than 45% of them appearing once. The sample consisted of CD4+ T cells sorted from blood, taken at week 4, from a patient treated with tofacitinib. Source of these receptors: a human donor with alopecia areata.

This clone has more than one count but fewer than ten. The rearrangement joins TRBV29-1 to TRBJ1-5; D gene ambiguous. The germline V gene encodes CDR1 SQVTM and CDR2 ANQGSEA. V shed 5 bases and J shed 4 bases, with 12 bases lying between them. CDR3 length: 13 amino acids. The CDR3 DNA reads TGCAGCGTTCAATGGCGGAAGAATCAGCCCCAGCATTTT. Translating it yields CSVQWRKNQPQHF.

CDR3 sequence: CASSPKGDRVTEAFF. The CDR3 DNA reads TGTGCCAGCAGCCCCAAAGGGGACAGGGTCACTGAAGCTTTCTTT. V and J are TRBV7-3 and TRBJ1-1; 9 nucleotides agree with TRBD1. Germline CDR1 and CDR2: SGHTA and FQGTGA. The CDR3 extends over 15 amino acids. The V segment lost 5 bases and the J segment 4 bases; nucleotides outside the gene matches: 8.

Points on this clone: At the DNA level, this CDR3 is encoded by other sequences in the same sample as well. The chain uses TRBV29-1 and TRBJ1-1; maybe TRBD1 (5 bases). The CDR3 runs 12 residues. Trimming took off 6 bases at V and 2 bases at J, with 10 bases between the two ends. Germline assignment: CDR1 SQVTM and CDR2 ANQGSEA. CDR3 sequence reads: CSVAGKNTEAFF. The CDR3 DNA sequence: TGCAGCGTGGCAGGGAAAAACACTGAAGCTTTCTTT.

The chain has TRBV19 and TRBJ1-5; unclear D gene. Between the trimmed V and J ends, which lost 1 base and 7 bases, there was a span of 26 bases. The CDR3 sequence is 19 residues long. Germline CDR1 is LNHDA and CDR2 is SQIVND (reference sequence). As DNA, the CDR3 is TGTGCCAGTAGTATAGTGTTGGCGGTGGGAAGGGTGGCAGGCCAGCCCCAGCATTTT. Its protein product is CASSIVLAVGRVAGQPQHF.

This clone was counted a few times. The DNA is left out, because the CDR3 cannot be placed on it with certainty; the CDR3 is given as TCRdb lists it. CDR3 protein: CASSFSSVRETEAFF. The chain couples TRBV5-1 to TRBJ1-1. CDR1 SGHRS and CDR2 YFSETQ come from the germline V gene. The CDR3 spans 15 amino acids, including both terminal residues.

Only one count was recorded for this clone. Other DNA sequences from this sample encode an identical CDR3 as well. The V gene is TRBV30, the J gene TRBJ2-5, with D hard to call. In germline, CDR1 is GTSNPN, CDR2 SVGIG (reference sequence). CDR3 length equals 11 residues. V was shortened by 3 bases and J by 1 base, with 3 bases between the two germline ends. CDR3 DNA: TGTGCCTGGAGCGTCCAAGAGACCCAGTACTTC. Translating gives CAWSVQETQYF.

The CDR3 reads CASQARRGVGSPLHF. CDR3 coding DNA: TGCGCCAGCCAAGCCAGGAGGGGAGTCGGTTCACCCCTCCACTTT. This chain joins TRBV4-3 and TRBJ1-6, with D maybe TRBD1 (5 bases). Germline CDR1 is LGHNA and CDR2 is YSLEER. V shed 8 bases and J shed 9 bases, with 20 bases lying between them. This CDR3 has 15 residues.

Ten or more counts support this clone. The V call is TRBV29-1, the J call TRBJ2-5, with 8 bases aligning to TRBD1. There are 12 residues in the CDR3. Per germline, CDR1 SQVTM and CDR2 ANQGSEA. J was trimmed by 5 bases and V by 7 bases; bases with no gene match: 6. CDR3 sequence reads: CSAGQGPETQYF. CDR3 coding DNA: TGCAGCGCAGGACAGGGACCGGAGACCCAGTACTTC.

This chain connects TRBV5-6 to TRBJ1-6, with D maybe TRBD1 (6 bases). V was shortened by 4 bases and J by 6 bases, with 14 bases between the two germline ends. The V gene's germline CDR1 is SGHDT and CDR2 YYEEEE. The CDR3 extends over 15 amino acids. CDR3 protein: CASSLNTGPNSPLHF. DNA of the CDR3: TGTGCCAGCAGCCTTAATACAGGGCCTAATTCACCCCTCCACTTT.

V and J are TRBV29-1 and TRBJ2-7; D unclear. CDR3 length: 10 amino acids. Trimming took off 5 bases at V and 4 bases at J, with 6 bases between the two ends. Per the germline V gene, CDR1 is SQVTM and CDR2 is ANQGSEA. The CDR3: CSVLDYEQYF. The CDR3 coding sequence is TGCAGCGTTCTAGATTACGAGCAGTACTTC.

The gene calls are TRBV11-2 and TRBJ2-5, with D perhaps matching TRBD1 (5 bases). V was clipped by 3 bases and J by 6 bases, with 17 bases between them. Germline V CDR1 and CDR2: SGHAT, FQNNGV. The CDR3 is 15 residues long. The CDR3 DNA reads TGTGCCAGCAGCTTCGAGCAGGGTGTGTCAAAGACCCAGTACTTC. Its protein is CASSFEQGVSKTQYF.

The rearrangement joins TRBV9 to TRBJ2-2, with TRBD2 matching 8 bases. With V trimmed by 0 bases and J by 4 bases, 2 bases remained unmatched. The germline CDR1 and CDR2 sequences are SGDLS and YYNGEE. The CDR3 length is 15 residues. CDR3 protein: CASSVGGGFTGELFF. CDR3 nucleotide sequence: TGTGCCAGCAGCGTAGGCGGGGGGTTCACCGGGGAGCTGTTTTTT.

CDR3 sequence reads: CASSERAQPQHF. CDR3 nucleotide sequence: TGTGCCAGCAGTGAGAGGGCGCAGCCCCAGCATTTT. J is TRBJ1-5 and V is TRBV6-1; no clear D gene. Deletions cut 3 bases from V and 7 bases from J, with 7 bases between. This CDR3 region has 12 residues. Germline CDR1 and CDR2: MNHNS and SASEGT.

The chain joins TRBV29-1 to TRBJ2-1, with a weak D call TRBD1 (6 bases). V shed 0 bases and J shed 4 bases, with 22 bases lying between them. The CDR3 has 18 residues. CDR1 and CDR2 from the germline V gene are SQVTM and ANQGSEA. The CDR3 DNA is TGCAGCGTTGAAGATCAGACCTCTACCAGGGGCGCGTACAATGAGCAGTTCTTC. Its translation: CSVEDQTSTRGAYNEQFF.

V is TRBV6-1 and J is TRBJ2-3; 8 bases fit TRBD2. Germline V gene data show CDR1 as MNHNS and CDR2 as SASEGT. V trimming: 4 bases; J trimming: 1 base; junction bases outside the gene matches: 4. The CDR3 length is 15 residues. The CDR3 here is CASSASGGGTDTQYF. The CDR3 DNA is TGTGCCAGCAGTGCGAGCGGGGGAGGCACAGATACGCAGTATTTT.

The chain carries TRBV11-2 and TRBJ1-6, with 7 bases identical to TRBD1. V gave up 6 bases and J gave up 8 bases; unmatched junction bases: 4. From germline, CDR1 is SGHAT and CDR2 FQNNGV. This CDR3 has 13 residues. In nucleotides, the CDR3 is TGTGCCAGCAGTCAACAGGGGTATTCACCCCTCCACTTT. This encodes CASSQQGYSPLHF.

This rearrangement joins TRBV20-1 to TRBJ1-1; D unclear. Trimming left V 0 bases short and J 11 bases short, with 10 bases between. The CDR3 runs 11 residues. The V gene's germline CDR1 is DFQATT and CDR2 SNEGSKA (reference sequence). This CDR3 reads CSARDGPGAFF. CDR3 nucleotides: TGCAGTGCTAGAGATGGGCCTGGGGCTTTCTTT.

The V and J genes are TRBV29-1 and TRBJ1-1, with a weak D call TRBD1 (6 bases). Deletions cut 6 bases from V and 9 bases from J, with 20 bases between. Germline assignment: CDR1 SQVTM and CDR2 ANQGSEA. The CDR3 consists of 13 residues. CDR3 amino acids: CSVVFTDRLQAFF. In nucleotides, the CDR3 is TGCAGCGTCGTATTTACCGACAGGCTACAAGCTTTCTTT. Variable domain in full (rest from reference TRBV29-1 and TRBJ1-1): SAVISQKPSRDICQRGTSLTIQCQVDSQVTMMFWYRQQPGQSLTLIATANQGSEATYESGFVIDKFPISRPNLTFSTLTVSNMSPEDSSIYLCSVVFTDRLQAFFGQGTRLTVV.

The chain recombines TRBV5-1 with TRBJ1-1, with D possibly matching TRBD1 (6 bases). Trimming pared 1 base from V and 2 bases from J, leaving 12 bases between. CDR3 length: 15 residues. Germline CDR1 is SGHRS and CDR2 is YFSETQ. The CDR3 DNA reads as TGCGCCAGCAGCTTGTCAGGGGAAGGAAACACTGAAGCTTTCTTT. Encoded protein: CASSLSGEGNTEAFF. Together with reference TRBV5-1 and TRBJ1-1, the CDR3 gives the full variable domain: KAGVTQTPRYLIKTRGQQVTLSCSPISGHRSVSWYQQTPGQGLQFLFEYFSETQRNKGNFPGRFSGRQFSNSRSEMNVSTLELGDSALYLCASSLSGEGNTEAFFGQGTRLTVV.

The chain is built from TRBV5-6 and TRBJ2-5; no reliable D call. CDR1 is SGHDT and CDR2 is YYEEEE in the germline V gene. The CDR3 is 13 residues long. V was pared by 4 bases and J by 7 bases, with 14 bases between. The CDR3 DNA follows: TGTGCCAGCAGCCTCTATACTGAAGTGACCCAGTACTTC. Residues: CASSLYTEVTQYF.

A few counts support this clone. The V gene is TRBV5-5, the J gene TRBJ2-3; D ambiguous. Trimming took off 3 bases at V and 6 bases at J, with 14 bases between the two ends. Germline V CDR1 and CDR2: SGHKS, YYEKEE (reference sequence). The CDR3 is 14 residues long. For the CDR3, the DNA is TGTGCCAGCAGCTCAAGACACCCGGCGGATACGCAGTATTTT. It translates to CASSSRHPADTQYF.

This chain links TRBV6-5 with TRBJ2-1, with 8 bases matching TRBD2. Germline assignment: CDR1 MNHEY and CDR2 SVGAGI. The V gene end was trimmed by 5 bases and the J gene end by 8 bases; junction bases not matched to a gene: 8. The CDR3 has 14 residues. Written as DNA, the CDR3 is TGTGCCAGCAGTCCTGGGACTAGATCCCATGAGCAGTTCTTC. Its translation is CASSPGTRSHEQFF.

The gene calls are TRBV6-6 and TRBJ2-2, with a possible D match to TRBD2 (5 bases). V was trimmed by 6 bases and J by 4 bases, leaving 9 bases between them. This CDR3 has 13 amino acids. CDR1 and CDR2 (germline): MNHNY, SVGAGI (reference sequence). The CDR3 reads CASSGVGTGELFF. The CDR3 DNA reads as TGTGCCAGCAGCGGGGTAGGCACCGGGGAGCTGTTTTTT.

This clone was picked up a small number of times. This sequence joins TRBV14 and TRBJ1-4, with D unclear. Germline CDR1 and CDR2: SGHDN and FVKESK. Trimming removed 2 bases from V and 5 bases from J, with 3 bases in between. The CDR3 has 12 residues. CDR3 amino acids: CASSQWNEKLFF. The CDR3 DNA sequence: TGTGCCAGCAGCCAATGGAATGAAAAACTGTTTTTT.

For the CDR3, the DNA is TGTGCCAGCAGCTTAAGGACAGCTGGGGCCAACGTCCTGACTTTC. Translating gives CASSLRTAGANVLTF. The rearrangement links TRBV11-2 to TRBJ2-6, with D perhaps TRBD1 (6 bases). This CDR3 contains 15 residues. CDR1 and CDR2 (germline): SGHAT, FQNNGV. The germline V and J ends were trimmed by 2 bases and 2 bases, with 7 bases remaining between them.

This clone came up once. V and J are TRBV5-1 and TRBJ2-5, with unresolved D. The CDR3 consists of 13 residues. Germline V gene sequence: CDR1 SGHRS, CDR2 YFSETQ. The V end lost 0 bases, the J end lost 5 bases, and 8 bases lay between the germline ends. The CDR3 is CASSLDLGETQYF. The DNA of the CDR3 is TGCGCCAGCAGCTTGGATCTTGGGGAGACCCAGTACTTC.

The chain employs TRBV25-1 and TRBJ1-2, with D possibly matching TRBD1 (5 bases). The germline gives CDR1 MGHDK, CDR2 SYGVNS. V gave up 4 bases and J gave up 2 bases, with 8 bases separating them. The CDR3 has 13 residues. CDR3 nucleotides: TGTGCCAGCAGTGCGGGACTGAACTATGGCTACACCTTC. Translated: CASSAGLNYGYTF.